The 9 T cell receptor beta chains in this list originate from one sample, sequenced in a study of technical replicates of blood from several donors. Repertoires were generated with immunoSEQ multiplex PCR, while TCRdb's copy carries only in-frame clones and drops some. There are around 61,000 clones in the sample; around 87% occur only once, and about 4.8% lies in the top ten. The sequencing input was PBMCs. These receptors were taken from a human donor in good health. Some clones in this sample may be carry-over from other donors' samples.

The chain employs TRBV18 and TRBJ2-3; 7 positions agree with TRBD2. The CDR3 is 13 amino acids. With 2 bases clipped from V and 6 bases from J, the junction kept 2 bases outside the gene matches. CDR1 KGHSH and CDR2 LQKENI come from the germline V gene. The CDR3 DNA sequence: TGTGCCAGCTCACCAAACGGGGGGGATACGCAGTATTTT. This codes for CASSPNGGDTQYF. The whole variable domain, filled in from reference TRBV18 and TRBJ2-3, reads NAGVMQNPRHLVRRRGQEARLRCSPMKGHSHVYWYRQLPEEGLKFMVYLQKENIIDESGMPKERFSAEFPKEGPSILRIQQVVRGDSAAYFCASSPNGGDTQYFGPGTRLTVL.

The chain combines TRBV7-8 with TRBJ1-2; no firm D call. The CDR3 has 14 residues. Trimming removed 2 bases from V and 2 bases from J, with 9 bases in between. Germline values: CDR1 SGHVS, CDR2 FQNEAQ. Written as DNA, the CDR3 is TGTGCCAGCAGCTTAACGGTACGAAACTATGGCTACACCTTC. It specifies CASSLTVRNYGYTF.

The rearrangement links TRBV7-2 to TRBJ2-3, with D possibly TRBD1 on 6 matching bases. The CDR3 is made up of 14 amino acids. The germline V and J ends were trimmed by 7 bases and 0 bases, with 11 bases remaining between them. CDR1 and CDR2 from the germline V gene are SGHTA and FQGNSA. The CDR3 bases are TGTGCCAGCAAAGAGAGGGGGAGCACAGATACGCAGTATTTT. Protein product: CASKERGSTDTQYF.

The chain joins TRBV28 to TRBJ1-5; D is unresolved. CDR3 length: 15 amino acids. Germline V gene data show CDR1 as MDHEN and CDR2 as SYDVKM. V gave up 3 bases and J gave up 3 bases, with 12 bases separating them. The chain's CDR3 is CASSFEGEVNQPQHF. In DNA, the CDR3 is TGTGCCAGCAGTTTCGAGGGCGAGGTCAATCAGCCCCAGCATTTT.

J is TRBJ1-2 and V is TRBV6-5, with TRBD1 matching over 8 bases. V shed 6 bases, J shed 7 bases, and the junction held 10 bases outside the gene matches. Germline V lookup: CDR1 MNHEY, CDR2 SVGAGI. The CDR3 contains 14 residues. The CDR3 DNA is TGTGCCAGCAGCGGACAGGGAGGAGTTATTGGCTACACCTTC. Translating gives CASSGQGGVIGYTF.

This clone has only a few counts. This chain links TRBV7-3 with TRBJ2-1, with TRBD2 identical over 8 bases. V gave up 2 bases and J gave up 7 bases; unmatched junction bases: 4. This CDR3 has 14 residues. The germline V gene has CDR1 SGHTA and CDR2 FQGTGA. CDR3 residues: CASSLGGRRNEQFF. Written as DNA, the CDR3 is TGTGCCAGCAGCTTAGGCGGGAGGAGGAATGAGCAGTTCTTC.

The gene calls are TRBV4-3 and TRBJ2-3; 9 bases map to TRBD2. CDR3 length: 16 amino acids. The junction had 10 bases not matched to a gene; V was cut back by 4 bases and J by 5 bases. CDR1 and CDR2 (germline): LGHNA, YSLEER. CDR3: CASSRLRTSEGDTQYF. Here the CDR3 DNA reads TGCGCCAGCAGCCGATTAAGGACTAGCGAGGGAGATACGCAGTATTTT.

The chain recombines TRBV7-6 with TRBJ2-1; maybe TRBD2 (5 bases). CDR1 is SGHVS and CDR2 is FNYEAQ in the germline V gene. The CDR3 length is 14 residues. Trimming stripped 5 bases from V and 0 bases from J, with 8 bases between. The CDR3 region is CASSQEASYNEQFF. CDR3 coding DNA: TGTGCCAGCAGCCAGGAGGCCTCCTACAATGAGCAGTTCTTC.

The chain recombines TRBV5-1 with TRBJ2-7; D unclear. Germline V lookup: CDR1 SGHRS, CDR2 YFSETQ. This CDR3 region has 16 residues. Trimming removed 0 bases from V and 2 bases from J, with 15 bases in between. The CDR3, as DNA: TGCGCCAGCAGCTTGGCGCTCGGCGGAATAACCTACGAGCAGTACTTC. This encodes CASSLALGGITYEQYF.